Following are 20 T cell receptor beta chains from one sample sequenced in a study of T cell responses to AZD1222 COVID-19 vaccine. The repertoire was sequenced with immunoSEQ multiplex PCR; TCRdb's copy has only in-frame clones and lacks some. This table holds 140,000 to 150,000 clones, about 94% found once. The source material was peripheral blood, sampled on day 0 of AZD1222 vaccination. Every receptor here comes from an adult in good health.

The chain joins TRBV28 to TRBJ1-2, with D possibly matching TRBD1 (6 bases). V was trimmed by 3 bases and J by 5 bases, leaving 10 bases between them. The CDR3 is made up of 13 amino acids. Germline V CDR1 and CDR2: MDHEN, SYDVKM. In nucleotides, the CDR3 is TGTGCCAGCAGTTTGGGCAGGGGTTATGGCTACACCTTC. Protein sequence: CASSLGRGYGYTF.

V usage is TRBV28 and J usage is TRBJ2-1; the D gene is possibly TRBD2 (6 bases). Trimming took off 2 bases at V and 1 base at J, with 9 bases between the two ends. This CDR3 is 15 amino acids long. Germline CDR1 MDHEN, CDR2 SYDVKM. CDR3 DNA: TGTGCCAGCAGTTTAAAGCGGGTTTCCTACAATGAGCAGTTCTTC. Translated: CASSLKRVSYNEQFF.

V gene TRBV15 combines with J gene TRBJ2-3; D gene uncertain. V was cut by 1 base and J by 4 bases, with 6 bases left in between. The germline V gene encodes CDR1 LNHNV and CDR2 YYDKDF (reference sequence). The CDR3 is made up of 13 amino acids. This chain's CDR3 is CATSRGVPDTQYF. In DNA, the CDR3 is TGTGCCACCAGCAGAGGGGTCCCAGATACGCAGTATTTT.

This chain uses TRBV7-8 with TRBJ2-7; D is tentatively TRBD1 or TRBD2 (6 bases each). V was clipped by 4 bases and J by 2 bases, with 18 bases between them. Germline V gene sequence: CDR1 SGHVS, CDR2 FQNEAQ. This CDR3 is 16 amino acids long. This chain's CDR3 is CASSSPGGTITYEQYF. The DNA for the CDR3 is TGTGCCAGCAGCTCCCCAGGAGGGACAATAACCTACGAGCAGTACTTC.

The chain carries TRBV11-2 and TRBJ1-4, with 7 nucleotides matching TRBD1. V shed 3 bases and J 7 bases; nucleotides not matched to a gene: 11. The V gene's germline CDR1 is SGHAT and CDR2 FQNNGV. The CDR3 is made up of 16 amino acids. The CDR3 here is CASSLGTDYGFEKLFF. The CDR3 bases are TGTGCCAGCAGCTTGGGGACAGACTACGGGTTTGAAAAACTGTTTTTT.

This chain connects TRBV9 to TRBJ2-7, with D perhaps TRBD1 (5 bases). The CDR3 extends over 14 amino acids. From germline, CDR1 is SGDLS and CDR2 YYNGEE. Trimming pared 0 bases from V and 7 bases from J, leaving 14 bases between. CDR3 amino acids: CASSVDVREGEQYF. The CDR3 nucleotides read TGTGCCAGCAGCGTAGATGTCAGGGAAGGGGAGCAGTACTTC.

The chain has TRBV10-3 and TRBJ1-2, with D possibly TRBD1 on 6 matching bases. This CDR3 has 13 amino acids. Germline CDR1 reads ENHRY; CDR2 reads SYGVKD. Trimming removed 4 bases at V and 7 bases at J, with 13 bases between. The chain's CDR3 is CAISGWQGFGYTF. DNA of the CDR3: TGTGCCATCAGTGGGTGGCAGGGGTTTGGCTACACCTTC.

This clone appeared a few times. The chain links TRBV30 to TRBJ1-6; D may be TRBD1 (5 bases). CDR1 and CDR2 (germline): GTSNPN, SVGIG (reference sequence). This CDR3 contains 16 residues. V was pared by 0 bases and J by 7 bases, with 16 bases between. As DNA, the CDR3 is TGTGCCTGGAGTGTACGAAGCTCCCAGGGCAATTCACCCCTCCACTTT. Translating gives CAWSVRSSQGNSPLHF.

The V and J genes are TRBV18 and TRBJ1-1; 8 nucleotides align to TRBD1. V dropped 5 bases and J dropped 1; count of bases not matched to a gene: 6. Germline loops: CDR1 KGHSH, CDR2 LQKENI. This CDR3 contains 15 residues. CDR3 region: CASSGGQGPNTEAFF. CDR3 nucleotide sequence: TGTGCCAGCTCAGGAGGACAGGGCCCGAACACTGAAGCTTTCTTT. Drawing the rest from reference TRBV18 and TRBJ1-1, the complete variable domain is NAGVMQNPRHLVRRRGQEARLRCSPMKGHSHVYWYRQLPEEGLKFMVYLQKENIIDESGMPKERFSAEFPKEGPSILRIQQVVRGDSAAYFCASSGGQGPNTEAFFGQGTRLTVV.

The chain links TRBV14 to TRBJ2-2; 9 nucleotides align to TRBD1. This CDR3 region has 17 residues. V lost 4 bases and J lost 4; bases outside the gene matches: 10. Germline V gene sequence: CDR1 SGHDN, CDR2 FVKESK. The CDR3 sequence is CASSPNRDRAVTGELFF. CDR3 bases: TGTGCCAGCAGCCCAAACCGGGACAGGGCGGTCACCGGGGAGCTGTTTTTT. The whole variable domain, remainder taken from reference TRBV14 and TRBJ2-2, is EAGVTQFPSHSVIEKGQTVTLRCDPISGHDNLYWYRRVMGKEIKFLLHFVKESKQDESGMPNNRFLAERTGGTYSTLKVQPAELEDSGVYFCASSPNRDRAVTGELFFGEGSRLTVL.

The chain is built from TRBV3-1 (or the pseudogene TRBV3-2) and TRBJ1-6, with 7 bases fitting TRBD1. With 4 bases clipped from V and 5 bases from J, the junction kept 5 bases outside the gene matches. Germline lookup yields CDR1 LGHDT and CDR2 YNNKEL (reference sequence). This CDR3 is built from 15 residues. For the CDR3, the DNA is TGTGCCAGCAGCCGCCGGGACAGAGATAATTCACCCCTCCACTTT. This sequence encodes CASSRRDRDNSPLHF.

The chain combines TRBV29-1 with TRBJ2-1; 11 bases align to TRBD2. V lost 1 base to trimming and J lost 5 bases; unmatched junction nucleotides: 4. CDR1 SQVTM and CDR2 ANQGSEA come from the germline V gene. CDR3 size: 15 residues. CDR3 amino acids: CSVEGGGLADNEQFF. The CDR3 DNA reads TGCAGCGTTGAAGGGGGGGGACTAGCGGACAATGAGCAGTTCTTC.

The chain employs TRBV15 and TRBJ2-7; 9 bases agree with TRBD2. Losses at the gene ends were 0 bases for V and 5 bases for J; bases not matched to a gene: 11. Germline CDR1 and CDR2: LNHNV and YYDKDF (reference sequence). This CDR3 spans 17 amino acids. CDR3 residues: CATSRDQGRLAAHEQYF. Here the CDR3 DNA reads TGTGCCACCAGCAGAGATCAGGGGCGACTAGCGGCCCACGAGCAGTACTTC.

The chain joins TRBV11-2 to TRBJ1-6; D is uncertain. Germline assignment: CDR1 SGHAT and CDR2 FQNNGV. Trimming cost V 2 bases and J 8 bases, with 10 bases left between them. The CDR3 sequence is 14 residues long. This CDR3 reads CASSLFAGDSPLHF. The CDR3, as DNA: TGTGCCAGCAGCTTATTCGCGGGTGATTCACCCCTCCACTTT.

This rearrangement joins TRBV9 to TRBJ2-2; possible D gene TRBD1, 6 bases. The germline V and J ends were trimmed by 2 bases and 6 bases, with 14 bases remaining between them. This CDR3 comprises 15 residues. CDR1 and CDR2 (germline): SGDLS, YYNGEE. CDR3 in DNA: TGTGCCAGCAGCGTCGAAGGTAGGACAGCCGGGGAGCTGTTTTTT. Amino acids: CASSVEGRTAGELFF.

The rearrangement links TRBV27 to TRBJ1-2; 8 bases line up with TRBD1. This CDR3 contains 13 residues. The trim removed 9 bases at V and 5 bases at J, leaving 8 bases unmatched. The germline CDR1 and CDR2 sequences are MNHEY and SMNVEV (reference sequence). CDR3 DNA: TGTGCCAGTGCGAACAGGGGGAGTTATGGCTACACCTTC. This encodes CASANRGSYGYTF.

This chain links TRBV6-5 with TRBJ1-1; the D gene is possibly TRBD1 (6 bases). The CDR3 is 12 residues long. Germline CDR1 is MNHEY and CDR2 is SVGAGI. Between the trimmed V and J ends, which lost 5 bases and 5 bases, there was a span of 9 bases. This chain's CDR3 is CASSIRGTEAFF. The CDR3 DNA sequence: TGTGCCAGCAGTATCAGGGGAACTGAAGCTTTCTTT.

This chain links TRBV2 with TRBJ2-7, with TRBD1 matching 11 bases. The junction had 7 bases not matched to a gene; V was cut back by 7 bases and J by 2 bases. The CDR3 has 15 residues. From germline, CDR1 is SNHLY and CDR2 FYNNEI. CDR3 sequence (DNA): TGTGCCAGCACCGCGGGACAGGGGGTTCCCTACGAGCAGTACTTC. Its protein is CASTAGQGVPYEQYF.

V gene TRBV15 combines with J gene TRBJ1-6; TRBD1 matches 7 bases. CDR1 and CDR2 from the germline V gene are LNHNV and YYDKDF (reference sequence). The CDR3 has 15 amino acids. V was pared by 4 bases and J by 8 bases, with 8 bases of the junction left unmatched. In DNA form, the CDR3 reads TGTGCCACCAGCAACCAACAGGGGTTTTATTCACCCCTCCACTTT. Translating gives CATSNQQGFYSPLHF.

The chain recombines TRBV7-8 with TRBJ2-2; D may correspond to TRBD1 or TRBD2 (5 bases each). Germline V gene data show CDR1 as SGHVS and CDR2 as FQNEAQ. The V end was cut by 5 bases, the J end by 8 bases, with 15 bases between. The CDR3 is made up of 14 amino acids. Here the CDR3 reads CASSTGTQGGELFF. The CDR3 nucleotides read TGTGCCAGCAGCACCGGGACCCAAGGGGGGGAGCTGTTTTTT.